This is a list of T cell receptor beta chains from one sample in a study of Graves' ophthalmopathy and Graves' hyperthyroidism. TCRdb re-called the multiplex PCR reads with MiXCR, one entry per CDR3 protein. The sample holds about 210,000 distinct CDR3 sequences, around 30% seen once. The source material was peripheral blood. These receptors all come from a man aged 45-65 years with Graves' ophthalmopathy. Both conserved end residues are part of each CDR3. Each record gives: V gene, D gene, clone size, J gene, CDR3 DNA, CDR3 protein. The D gene is left open where the match is weak. Size tells how often a clone was seen (once, few, many) or the class of an expanded clone, and some rows leave it out.

v_call: TRBV19
d_call: TRBD2
clone_size: many
j_call: TRBJ2-7
cdr3_nt: TGTGCCAGTAGTCCATCAACTAGCGGGAGCTACGAGCAGTACTTC
cdr3_aa: CASSPSTSGSYEQYF

v_call: TRBV7-3
d_call: TRBD2
clone_size: few
j_call: TRBJ2-5
cdr3_nt: TGTGCCAGCAGCTTAGGCGGGGGGGCGGAGACCCAGTACTTC
cdr3_aa: CASSLGGGAETQYF

v_call: TRBV6-2/TRBV6-3
d_call: NA
clone_size: many
j_call: TRBJ1-6
cdr3_nt: TGTGCCAGCGGTAGAGCGGATTCACCCCTCCACTTT
cdr3_aa: CASGRADSPLHF

v_call: TRBV6-1
d_call: NA
clone_size: NA
j_call: TRBJ2-5
cdr3_nt: TGTGCCAGCAGTCAGGGACCCTCCCAAGAGACCCAGTACTTC
cdr3_aa: CASSQGPSQETQYF

v_call: TRBV12-3/TRBV12-4
d_call: NA
clone_size: NA
j_call: TRBJ1-5
cdr3_nt: TGTGCCAGCCTTTGGGGAGGCAGCAATCAGCCCCAGCATTTT
cdr3_aa: CASLWGGSNQPQHF

v_call: TRBV20-1
d_call: TRBD2
clone_size: NA
j_call: TRBJ2-7
cdr3_nt: TGCAGTGCTAGAAGGACTAGCGGGAGGCGCAACGAGCAGTACTTC
cdr3_aa: CSARRTSGRRNEQYF

v_call: TRBV11-2
d_call: NA
clone_size: NA
j_call: TRBJ1-5
cdr3_nt: TGTGCCAGCAGCTTGGGGAGTGGCCTCATCAATCAGCCCCAGCATTTT
cdr3_aa: CASSLGSGLINQPQHF

v_call: TRBV10-3
d_call: TRBD1
clone_size: many
j_call: TRBJ2-3
cdr3_nt: TGTGCCATCAGAAATCCCAGGACAGGGGGCGCAGATACGCAGTATTTT
cdr3_aa: CAIRNPRTGGADTQYF

v_call: TRBV28
d_call: NA
clone_size: NA
j_call: TRBJ1-1
cdr3_nt: TGTGCCAGCAGTTTACTGCCCGGAGGGAACACTGAAGCTTTCTTT
cdr3_aa: CASSLLPGGNTEAFF

v_call: TRBV7-9
d_call: NA
clone_size: many
j_call: TRBJ2-7
cdr3_nt: TGTGCCAGCAGCCTCGGGCAGTTCAGTCCCTACGAGCAGTACTTC
cdr3_aa: CASSLGQFSPYEQYF

v_call: TRBV20-1
d_call: NA
clone_size: NA
j_call: TRBJ1-5
cdr3_nt: TGCAGTGTCCGGGCCCAGGGTCAGCCCCAGCATTTT
cdr3_aa: CSVRAQGQPQHF

v_call: TRBV7-2
d_call: NA
clone_size: many
j_call: TRBJ2-5
cdr3_nt: TGTGCCAGCAGCTTAGTTAAGCGGAGGGAGACCCAGTACTTC
cdr3_aa: CASSLVKRRETQYF

v_call: TRBV10-3
d_call: NA
clone_size: NA
j_call: TRBJ1-2
cdr3_nt: TGTGCCATCCTGATGGCGGCCTTCTATGGCTACACCTTC
cdr3_aa: CAILMAAFYGYTF

v_call: TRBV7-3
d_call: TRBD2
clone_size: many
j_call: TRBJ2-7
cdr3_nt: TGTGCCAGCAGCTTAACAAGGGGTCCAAGCGGGAGGGACTACGAGCAGTACTTC
cdr3_aa: CASSLTRGPSGRDYEQYF

v_call: TRBV27
d_call: TRBD1
clone_size: many
j_call: TRBJ1-6
cdr3_nt: TGTGCCAGCAGGACACAGGGGGCGCGGGATTCACCCCTCCACTTT
cdr3_aa: CASRTQGARDSPLHF

v_call: TRBV2
d_call: NA
clone_size: many
j_call: TRBJ1-1
cdr3_nt: TGTGCCAGCAGCAAAGACCGAGTTACTGAAGCTTTCTTT
cdr3_aa: CASSKDRVTEAFF

v_call: TRBV19
d_call: NA
clone_size: many
j_call: TRBJ1-1
cdr3_nt: TGTGCCAGTACCCCAGGAGGGAGCACTGAAGCTTTCTTT
cdr3_aa: CASTPGGSTEAFF

v_call: TRBV2
d_call: NA
clone_size: many
j_call: TRBJ1-2
cdr3_nt: TGTGCCAGCAGGGGGACGGGCTATGGCTACACCTTC
cdr3_aa: CASRGTGYGYTF

v_call: TRBV27
d_call: NA
clone_size: many
j_call: TRBJ1-5
cdr3_nt: TGTGCCAGCAGACCCCGGGACACGTACAATCAGCCCCAGCATTTT
cdr3_aa: CASRPRDTYNQPQHF

v_call: TRBV28
d_call: NA
clone_size: many
j_call: TRBJ1-2
cdr3_nt: TGTGCCAGCAACAGGAAGGGGTATGGCTACACCTTC
cdr3_aa: CASNRKGYGYTF

v_call: TRBV3-1
d_call: TRBD1
clone_size: many
j_call: TRBJ1-2
cdr3_nt: TGTGCCAGCAGCCCGCAACCGGGACAGGGCTCTGGTGGCTACACCTTC
cdr3_aa: CASSPQPGQGSGGYTF

v_call: TRBV12-3/TRBV12-4
d_call: NA
clone_size: NA
j_call: TRBJ1-1
cdr3_nt: TGTGCCAGCAGTTTACAGGAGACGAACACTGAAGCTTTCTTT
cdr3_aa: CASSLQETNTEAFF

v_call: TRBV12-3/TRBV12-4
d_call: TRBD2
clone_size: NA
j_call: TRBJ2-5
cdr3_nt: TGTGCCAGCGGGTTAGCGGGACGGGAGACCCAGTACTTC
cdr3_aa: CASGLAGRETQYF

v_call: TRBV6-5
d_call: NA
clone_size: many
j_call: TRBJ2-7
cdr3_nt: TGTGCCAGCAGTTACCTCTACGAGCAGTACTTC
cdr3_aa: CASSYLYEQYF

v_call: TRBV6-1
d_call: NA
clone_size: many
j_call: TRBJ1-5
cdr3_nt: TGTGCCAGCAGTGAAGGTCTTCCGGGAAATCAGCCCCAGCATTTT
cdr3_aa: CASSEGLPGNQPQHF

v_call: TRBV19
d_call: NA
clone_size: many
j_call: TRBJ1-5
cdr3_nt: TGTGCCAGTAGTATGGTGATAGGTCGCAATCAGCCCCAGCATTTT
cdr3_aa: CASSMVIGRNQPQHF

v_call: TRBV7-2
d_call: NA
clone_size: many
j_call: TRBJ2-7
cdr3_nt: TGTGCCAGCAGCTTAGGTGCCCCCGGTTCCGGGAACCGGGCTGACGAGCAGTACTTC
cdr3_aa: CASSLGAPGSGNRADEQYF

v_call: TRBV5-1
d_call: NA
clone_size: many
j_call: TRBJ2-2
cdr3_nt: TGCGCCAGCAGTTGGGAGTCCGACGCAAACACCGGGGAGCTGTTTTTT
cdr3_aa: CASSWESDANTGELFF

v_call: TRBV4-1
d_call: TRBD1
clone_size: many
j_call: TRBJ1-5
cdr3_nt: TGCGCCAGCAGCAGGACAGGGATGGAGATCAGCCCCCAGCATTTT
cdr3_aa: CASSRTGMEISPQHF

v_call: TRBV2
d_call: NA
clone_size: few
j_call: TRBJ2-2
cdr3_nt: TGTGCCAGCAGACGTGAAAGGGGTCGGGCCGGGGAGCTGTTTTTT
cdr3_aa: CASRRERGRAGELFF

v_call: TRBV20-1
d_call: TRBD1
clone_size: few
j_call: TRBJ2-7
cdr3_nt: TGCAGTGCTAGAGGACAGGGGGAAGAGCAGTACTTC
cdr3_aa: CSARGQGEEQYF

v_call: TRBV7-9
d_call: TRBD1
clone_size: many
j_call: TRBJ2-7
cdr3_nt: TGTGCCAGCAGCGAGGGGGACAGGGGGTACGAGCAGTACTTC
cdr3_aa: CASSEGDRGYEQYF

v_call: TRBV29-1
d_call: NA
clone_size: many
j_call: TRBJ2-7
cdr3_nt: TGCAGCTTCGTCGGCTACAGCTACGAGCAGTACTTC
cdr3_aa: CSFVGYSYEQYF

v_call: TRBV6-2/TRBV6-3
d_call: NA
clone_size: NA
j_call: TRBJ1-1
cdr3_nt: TGTGCCAGCAGCCTGACTAAGGGGAACACTGAAGCTTTCTTT
cdr3_aa: CASSLTKGNTEAFF

v_call: TRBV10-3
d_call: NA
clone_size: NA
j_call: TRBJ2-7
cdr3_nt: TGTGCCATCAGTGAGTCTAGGGGGTTGGACGAGCAGTACTTC
cdr3_aa: CAISESRGLDEQYF

v_call: TRBV4-1
d_call: NA
clone_size: NA
j_call: TRBJ2-5
cdr3_nt: TGCGCCAGCAGCCAAGATCAACAGGGCCAAGAGACCCAGTACTTC
cdr3_aa: CASSQDQQGQETQYF

v_call: TRBV20-1
d_call: TRBD1
clone_size: NA
j_call: TRBJ1-2
cdr3_nt: TGCAGTGCTTCCTCCGGGACAGGGAACCCCTATGGCTACACCTTC
cdr3_aa: CSASSGTGNPYGYTF

v_call: TRBV18
d_call: NA
clone_size: many
j_call: TRBJ2-4
cdr3_nt: TGTGCCAGCTCACAGGGTGCGGCCAAAAACATTCAGTACTTC
cdr3_aa: CASSQGAAKNIQYF

v_call: TRBV19
d_call: NA
clone_size: many
j_call: TRBJ1-5
cdr3_nt: TGTGCCAGTAGTATCTGGACGGGATTAGATCAGCCCCAGCATTTT
cdr3_aa: CASSIWTGLDQPQHF

v_call: TRBV20-1
d_call: NA
clone_size: NA
j_call: TRBJ1-1
cdr3_nt: TGCAGTTCCCTGCTGAACACTGAAGCTTTCTTT
cdr3_aa: CSSLLNTEAFF

v_call: TRBV20-1
d_call: TRBD2
clone_size: many
j_call: TRBJ2-7
cdr3_nt: TGCAGTGCTCCAGATAGCGGGAGCTACGAGCAGTACTTC
cdr3_aa: CSAPDSGSYEQYF

v_call: TRBV28
d_call: TRBD2
clone_size: NA
j_call: TRBJ2-7
cdr3_nt: TGTGCCAGCAGTTCCCCTCAGGCTAGCGGGGTCTACGAGCAGTACTTC
cdr3_aa: CASSSPQASGVYEQYF

v_call: TRBV19
d_call: NA
clone_size: many
j_call: TRBJ2-2
cdr3_nt: TGTGCCAGTAGTATAGGGGGAGACTTAACCGGGGAGCTGTTTTTT
cdr3_aa: CASSIGGDLTGELFF

v_call: TRBV6-1
d_call: NA
clone_size: NA
j_call: TRBJ2-2
cdr3_nt: TGTGCCAGCAGGAGTCTGTACACCGGGGAGCTGTTTTTT
cdr3_aa: CASRSLYTGELFF

v_call: TRBV12-3/TRBV12-4
d_call: NA
clone_size: many
j_call: TRBJ1-1
cdr3_nt: TGTGCCAGCAGCCGCGCGGGGGGCACTGAAGCTTTCTTT
cdr3_aa: CASSRAGGTEAFF